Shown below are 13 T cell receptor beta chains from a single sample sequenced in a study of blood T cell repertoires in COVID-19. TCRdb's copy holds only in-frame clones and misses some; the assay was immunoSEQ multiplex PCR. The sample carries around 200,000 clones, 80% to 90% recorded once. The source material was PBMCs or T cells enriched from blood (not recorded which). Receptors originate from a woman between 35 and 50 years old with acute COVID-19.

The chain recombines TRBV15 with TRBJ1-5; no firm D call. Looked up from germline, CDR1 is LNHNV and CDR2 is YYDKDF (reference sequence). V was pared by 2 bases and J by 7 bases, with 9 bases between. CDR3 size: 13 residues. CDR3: CATSRLWEQPQHF. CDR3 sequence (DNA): TGTGCCACCAGCAGATTGTGGGAGCAGCCCCAGCATTTT.

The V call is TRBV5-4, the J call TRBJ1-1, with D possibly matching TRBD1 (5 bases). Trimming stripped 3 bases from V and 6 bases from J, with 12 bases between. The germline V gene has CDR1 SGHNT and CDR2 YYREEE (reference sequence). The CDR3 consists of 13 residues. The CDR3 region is CASSYETGAEAFF. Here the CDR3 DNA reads TGTGCCAGCAGCTACGAGACGGGGGCTGAAGCTTTCTTT.

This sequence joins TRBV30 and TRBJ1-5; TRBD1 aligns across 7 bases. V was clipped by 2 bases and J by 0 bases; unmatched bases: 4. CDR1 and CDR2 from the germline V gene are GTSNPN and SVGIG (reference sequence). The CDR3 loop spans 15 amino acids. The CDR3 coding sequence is TGTGCCTGGAGTAGGGGGCAGCTTAGCAATCAGCCCCAGCATTTT. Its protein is CAWSRGQLSNQPQHF.

The CDR3 sequence is CASSQSDRGPNYGYTF. The CDR3 nucleotides read TGTGCCAGCAGCCAATCCGACAGGGGGCCTAACTATGGCTACACCTTC. The rearrangement links TRBV3-1 (or the pseudogene TRBV3-2) to TRBJ1-2; 10 bases line up with TRBD1. The ends lost 2 bases at V and 0 bases at J; junction bases unmatched: 3. CDR1 and CDR2 from the germline V gene are LGHDT and YNNKEL (reference sequence). The CDR3 contains 16 residues.

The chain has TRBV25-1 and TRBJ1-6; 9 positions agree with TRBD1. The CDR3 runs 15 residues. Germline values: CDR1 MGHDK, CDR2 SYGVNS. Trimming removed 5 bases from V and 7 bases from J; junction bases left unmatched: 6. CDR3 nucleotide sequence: TGTGCCAGCAGTAGGACAGGGGAAGGAAATTCACCCCTCCACTTT. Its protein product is CASSRTGEGNSPLHF. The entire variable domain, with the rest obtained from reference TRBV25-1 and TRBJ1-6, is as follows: EADIYQTPRYLVIGTGKKITLECSQTMGHDKMYWYQQDPGMELHLIHYSYGVNSTEKGDLSSESTVSRIRTEHFPLTLESARPSHTSQYLCASSRTGEGNSPLHFGNGTRLTVT.

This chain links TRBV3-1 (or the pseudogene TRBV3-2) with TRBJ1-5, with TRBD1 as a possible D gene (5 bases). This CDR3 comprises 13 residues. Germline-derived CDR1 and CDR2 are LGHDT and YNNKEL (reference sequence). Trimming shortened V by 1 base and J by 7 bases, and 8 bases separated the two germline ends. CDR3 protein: CASSQGQGQPQHF. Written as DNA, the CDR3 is TGTGCCAGCAGCCAAGGCCAGGGACAGCCCCAGCATTTT.

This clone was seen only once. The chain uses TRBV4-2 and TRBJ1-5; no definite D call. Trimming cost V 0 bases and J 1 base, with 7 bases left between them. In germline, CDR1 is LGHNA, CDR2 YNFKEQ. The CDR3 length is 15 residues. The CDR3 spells CASSQDRGSNQPQHF. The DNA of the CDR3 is TGTGCCAGCAGCCAAGATCGGGGAAGCAATCAGCCCCAGCATTTT.

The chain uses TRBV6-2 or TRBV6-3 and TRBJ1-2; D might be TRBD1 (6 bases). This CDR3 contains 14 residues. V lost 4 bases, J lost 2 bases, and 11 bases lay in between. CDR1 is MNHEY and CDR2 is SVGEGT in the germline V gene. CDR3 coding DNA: TGTGCCAGCAGTTTACAGGGAGTCAACTATGGCTACACCTTC. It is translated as CASSLQGVNYGYTF.

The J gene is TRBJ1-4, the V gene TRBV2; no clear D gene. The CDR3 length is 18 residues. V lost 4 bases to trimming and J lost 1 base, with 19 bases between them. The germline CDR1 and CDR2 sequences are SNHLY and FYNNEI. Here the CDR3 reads CASSGAGINKRTNEKLFF. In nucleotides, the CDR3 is TGTGCCAGCAGTGGGGCAGGAATAAATAAAAGAACTAATGAAAAACTGTTTTTT.

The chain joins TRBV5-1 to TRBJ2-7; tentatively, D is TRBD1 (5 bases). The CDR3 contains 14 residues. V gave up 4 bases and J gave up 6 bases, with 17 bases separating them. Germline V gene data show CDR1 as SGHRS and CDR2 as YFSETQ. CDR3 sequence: CASSPDGHRLEQYV. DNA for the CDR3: TGCGCCAGCAGCCCCGATGGACACAGGCTCGAGCAGTACGTC.

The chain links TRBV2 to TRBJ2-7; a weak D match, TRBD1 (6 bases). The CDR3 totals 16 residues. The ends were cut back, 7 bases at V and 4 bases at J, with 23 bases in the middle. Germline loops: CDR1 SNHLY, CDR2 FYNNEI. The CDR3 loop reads CASITNTGHGPYEQYF. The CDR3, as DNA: TGTGCCAGCATTACAAATACGGGACACGGGCCATACGAGCAGTACTTC.

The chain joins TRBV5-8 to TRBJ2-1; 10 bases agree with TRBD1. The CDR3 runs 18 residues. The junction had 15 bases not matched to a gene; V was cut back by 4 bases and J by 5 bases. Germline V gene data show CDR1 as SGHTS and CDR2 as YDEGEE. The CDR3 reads CASSRRLITGQGNNEQFF. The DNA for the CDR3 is TGTGCCAGCAGCCGACGACTTATCACGGGACAGGGGAACAATGAGCAGTTCTTC.

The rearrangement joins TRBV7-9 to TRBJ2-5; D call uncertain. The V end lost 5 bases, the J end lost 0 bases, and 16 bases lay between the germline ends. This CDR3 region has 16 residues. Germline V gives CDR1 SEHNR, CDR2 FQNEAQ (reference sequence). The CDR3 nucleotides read TGTGCCAGCAGCCCGCCCGACTTAAGTTACCAAGAGACCCAGTACTTC. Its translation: CASSPPDLSYQETQYF.